Below are 2 T cell receptor beta chains sequenced from a single sample in a study of blood T cell repertoires in COVID-19. Generated by immunoSEQ multiplex PCR, the TCRdb table keeps only in-frame clones and is missing some. The table shows about 320,000 clones, with around 90% occurring only once. Sequencing was done on a sample of peripheral blood. The receptors originated from a man between 18 and 35 years old who had recovered from COVID-19.

In nucleotides, the CDR3 is TGTGCCAGCAGCTTTTGGGGCGGGACAGGGGTTGAAGCTTTCTTT. Translation gives CASSFWGGTGVEAFF. The chain employs TRBV11-2 and TRBJ1-1; 10 bases line up with TRBD1. Germline CDR1 SGHAT, CDR2 FQNNGV. The length of the CDR3 is 15 residues. Trimming took 3 bases from V and 7 from J; bases not matched to a gene: 8.

This clone was counted a few times. The CDR3 sequence is CASSLGDRGLDGYTF. DNA for the CDR3: TGTGCCAGCAGCTTGGGGGACAGGGGGCTGGATGGCTACACCTTC. The chain has TRBV5-4 and TRBJ1-2; 12 nucleotides agree with TRBD1. V lost 0 bases and J lost 6; bases outside the gene matches: 3. CDR3 length equals 15 residues. Looked up from germline, CDR1 is SGHNT and CDR2 is YYREEE (reference sequence). Filled out from reference TRBV5-4 and TRBJ1-2, the complete variable domain reads ETGVTQSPTHLIKTRGQQVTLRCSSQSGHNTVSWYQQALGQGPQFIFQYYREEENGRGNFPPRFSGLQFPNYSSELNVNALELDDSALYLCASSLGDRGLDGYTFGSGTRLTVV.